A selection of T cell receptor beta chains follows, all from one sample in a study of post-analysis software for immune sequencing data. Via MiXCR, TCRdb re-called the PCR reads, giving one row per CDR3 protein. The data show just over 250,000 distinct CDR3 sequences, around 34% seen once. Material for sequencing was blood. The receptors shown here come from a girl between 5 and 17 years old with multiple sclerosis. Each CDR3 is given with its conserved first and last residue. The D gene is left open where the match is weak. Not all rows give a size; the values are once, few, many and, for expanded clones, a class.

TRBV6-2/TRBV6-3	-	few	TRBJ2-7	CASSYGEADEQYF	TGTGCCAGCAGTTACGGCGAGGCTGACGAGCAGTACTTC
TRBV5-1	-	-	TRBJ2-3	CASSFGEDTQYF	TGCGCCAGCAGTTTCGGAGAAGATACGCAGTATTTT
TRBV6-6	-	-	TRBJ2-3	CASTPSQRDYTDTQYF	TGTGCCAGCACCCCCAGTCAGCGCGATTACACAGATACGCAGTATTTT
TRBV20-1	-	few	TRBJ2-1	CSARDLSHNEQFF	TGCAGTGCTAGAGATCTTTCCCACAATGAGCAGTTCTTC
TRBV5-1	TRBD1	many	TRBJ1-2	CASSLDRGGGYTF	TGCGCCAGCAGCTTGGACAGGGGCGGAGGCTACACCTTC
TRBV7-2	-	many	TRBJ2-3	CASSSLKGGAHSARADTQYF	TGTGCCAGCAGCTCCCTTAAGGGGGGCGCCCATTCGGCCAGAGCAGATACGCAGTATTTT
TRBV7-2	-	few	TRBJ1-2	CASSQTEVYTF	TGTGCCAGCAGCCAGACAGAGGTCTACACCTTC
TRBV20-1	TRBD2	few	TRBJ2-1	CSAGSDRGDYNEQFF	TGCAGTGCTGGCTCGGACCGGGGGGATTACAATGAGCAGTTCTTC
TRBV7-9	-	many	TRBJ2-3	CASSLGVGPATDTQYF	TGTGCCAGCAGCTTAGGCGTCGGGCCCGCCACAGATACGCAGTATTTT
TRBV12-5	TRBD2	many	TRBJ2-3	CASGLVLAGGTDTQYF	TGTGCTAGTGGTTTGGTACTAGCGGGAGGCACAGATACGCAGTATTTT
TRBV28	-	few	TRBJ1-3	CASSTGRAAGNTIYF	TGTGCCAGCAGTACAGGGAGAGCGGCTGGAAACACCATATATTTT
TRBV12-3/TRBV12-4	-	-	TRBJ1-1	CASSLTAGDHEAFF	TGTGCCAGCAGTTTAACCGCGGGGGACCATGAAGCTTTCTTT
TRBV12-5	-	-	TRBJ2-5	CASGNLLGREQYF	TGTGCTAGTGGTAACCTCTTAGGTCGGGAGCAGTACTTC
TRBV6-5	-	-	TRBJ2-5	CASSPWVGETQYF	TGTGCCAGCAGTCCTTGGGTGGGGGAGACCCAGTACTTC
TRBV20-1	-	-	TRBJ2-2	CSGIAGATGELFF	TGCAGTGGTATTGCAGGGGCGACCGGGGAGCTGTTTTTT
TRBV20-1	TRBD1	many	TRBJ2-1	CSAMTGNEQFF	TGCAGTGCCATGACAGGGAATGAGCAGTTCTTC
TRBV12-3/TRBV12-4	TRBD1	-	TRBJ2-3	CVSSFRDSSIDTQYF	TGTGTCAGCAGTTTCCGGGACAGTAGCATAGATACGCAGTATTTT
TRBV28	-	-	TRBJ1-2	CASSLGHRVNGYTF	TGTGCCAGCAGTTTGGGGCACAGGGTAAATGGCTACACCTTC
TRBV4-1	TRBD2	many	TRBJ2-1	CASSSLSGGAYNEQFF	TGCGCCAGCAGCTCCCTTTCGGGAGGAGCGTACAATGAGCAGTTCTTC
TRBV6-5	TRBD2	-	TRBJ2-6	CASSYLLPGTSGAGANVLTF	TGTGCCAGCAGTTACTTACTACCCGGGACTAGCGGGGCTGGGGCCAACGTCCTGACTTTC
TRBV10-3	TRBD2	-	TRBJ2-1	CAISSSGLSSYNEQFF	TGTGCCATCAGTTCTAGCGGGTTAAGCTCCTACAATGAGCAGTTCTTC
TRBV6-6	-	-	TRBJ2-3	CASSPVAGRDSSTDTQYF	TGTGCCAGCAGTCCCGTCGCGGGGAGAGACTCTAGCACAGATACGCAGTATTTT
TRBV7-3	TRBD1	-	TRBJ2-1	CASSPGTGGNEQFF	TGTGCCAGCAGCCCAGGGACAGGGGGCAATGAGCAGTTTTTC
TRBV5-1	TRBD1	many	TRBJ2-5	CASSLWGQGEETQYF	TGCGCCAGCAGCTTGTGGGGACAGGGAGAAGAGACCCAGTACTTC
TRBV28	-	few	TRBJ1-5	CASSRGRAGGNQPQHF	TGTGCCAGCAGTCGAGGTCGGGCCGGGGGCAATCAGCCCCAGCATTTT
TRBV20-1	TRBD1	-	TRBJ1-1	CSARTRQGAMNPEAFF	TGCAGTGCCAGAACCCGGCAGGGGGCAATGAACCCTGAAGCTTTCTTT
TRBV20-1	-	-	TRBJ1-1	CSARVEIEAFF	TGCAGTGCTAGAGTGGAGATTGAAGCTTTCTTT
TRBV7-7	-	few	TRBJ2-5	CASSLIPEGRETQYF	TGTGCCAGCAGCTTAATCCCAGAGGGCAGGGAGACCCAGTACTTC
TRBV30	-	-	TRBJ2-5	CAWSVLEKTQYF	TGTGCCTGGAGTGTACTGGAGAAGACCCAGTACTTC
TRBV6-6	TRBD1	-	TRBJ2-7	CASSRHNVGGHYEQYF	TGTGCCAGCAGTCGCCATAATGTAGGGGGCCACTACGAGCAGTACTTC
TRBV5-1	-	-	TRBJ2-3	CASRNWGPGDTQYF	TGCGCCAGCAGAAACTGGGGGCCGGGGGATACGCAGTATTTT
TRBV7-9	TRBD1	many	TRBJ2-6	CASSGWDRMSSGANVLTF	TGTGCCAGCAGCGGCTGGGACAGGATGTCGTCCGGGGCCAACGTCCTGACTTTC